This entry lists 2 T cell receptor beta chains sequenced from one sample in a study of blood T cell repertoires in COVID-19 (TCRdb year 2020). Receptor libraries were prepared by the immunoSEQ multiplex PCR assay. TCRdb retrieved this table from immuneACCESS and kept in-frame rearrangements only. Not all clones are present; in checked studies, unresolved V genes account for under half, and no reason is known for the remainder. The sample yields 130,000 or so clones; around 81% were counted once. Clones ranked in the top ten supply roughly 1.6% of the sample. The sequenced sample was peripheral blood. The receptors shown here come from a human donor in a cohort sampled during active COVID-19.

This chain links TRBV28 with TRBJ1-1; D remains ambiguous. Germline CDR1 reads MDHEN; CDR2 reads SYDVKM. The length of the CDR3 is 11 residues. Trimming removed 1 base from V and 11 bases from J, with 8 bases in between. The CDR3 sequence: CASSLSRGAFF. The CDR3, as DNA: TGTGCCAGCAGTTTATCCCGCGGGGCTTTCTTT.

The V gene is TRBV11-2, the J gene TRBJ1-1; D possibly corresponds to TRBD1 (5 bases). Germline CDR1 and CDR2: SGHAT and FQNNGV. The V end was cut by 5 bases, the J end by 0 bases, with 10 bases between. The CDR3 runs 14 residues. The CDR3: CASSLGHLNTEAFF. CDR3 nucleotides: TGTGCCAGCAGCCTCGGACATCTGAACACTGAAGCTTTCTTT.